The following is a T cell receptor beta chain sequence with its context. These data belong to a study of blood T cell repertoires in COVID-19. Study background: Sites in the United States, Italy and Spain provided acute and convalescent COVID-19 samples.

Trimming took 6 bases from V and 3 from J; bases not matched to a gene: 7. The CDR3 sequence is 15 residues long. The germline gives CDR1 SNHLY, CDR2 FYNNEI. Per the original methods: Researchers report that nucleated cell counts were estimated from reference gene primer amplification. Using immunoSEQ multiplex PCR, the repertoire was profiled, and TCRdb retains in-frame clones only, with some absent. The DNA was the basis for D and trimming; V, J and clone size are from that table. The sample shows 350,000 to 450,000 clones, 75% to 90% of them seen only once. V usage is TRBV2 and J usage is TRBJ2-3; 9 bases map to TRBD2. Source material: peripheral blood. The TCR originated in a young woman with acute or convalescent COVID-19. The CDR3 DNA follows: TGTGCCAGCAGAAATAGCGGGAGTGGTACAGATACGCAGTATTTT. Translated: CASRNSGSGTDTQYF.